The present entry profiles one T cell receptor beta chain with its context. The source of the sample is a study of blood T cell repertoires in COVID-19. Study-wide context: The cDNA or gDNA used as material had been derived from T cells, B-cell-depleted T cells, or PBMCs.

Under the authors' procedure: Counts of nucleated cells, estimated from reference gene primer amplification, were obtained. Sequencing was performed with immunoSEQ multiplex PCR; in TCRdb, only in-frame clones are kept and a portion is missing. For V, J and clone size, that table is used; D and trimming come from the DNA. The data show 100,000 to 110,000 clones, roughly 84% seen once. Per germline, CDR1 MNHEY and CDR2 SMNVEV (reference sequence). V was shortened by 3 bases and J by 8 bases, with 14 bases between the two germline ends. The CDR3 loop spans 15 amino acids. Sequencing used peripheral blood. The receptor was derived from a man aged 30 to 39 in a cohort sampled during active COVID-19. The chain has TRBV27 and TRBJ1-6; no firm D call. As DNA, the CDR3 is TGTGCCAGCAGTTTCGGACTAAGGCTGGATTCACCCCTCCACTTT. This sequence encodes CASSFGLRLDSPLHF.